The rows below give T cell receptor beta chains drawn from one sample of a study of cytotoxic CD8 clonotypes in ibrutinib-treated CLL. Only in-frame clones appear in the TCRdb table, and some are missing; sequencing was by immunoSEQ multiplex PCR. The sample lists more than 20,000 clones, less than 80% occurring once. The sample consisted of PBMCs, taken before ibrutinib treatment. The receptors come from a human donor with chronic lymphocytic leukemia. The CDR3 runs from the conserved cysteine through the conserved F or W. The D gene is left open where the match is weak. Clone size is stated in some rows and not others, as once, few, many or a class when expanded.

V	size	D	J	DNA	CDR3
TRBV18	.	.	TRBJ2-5	TGTGCCAGCTCACACTCAGAGACCCAGTACTTC	CASSHSETQYF
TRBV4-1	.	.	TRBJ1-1	TGCGCCAGCAGCCAAGAGGGAGACTGGAACACTGAAGCTTTCTTT	CASSQEGDWNTEAFF
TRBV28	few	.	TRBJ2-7	TGTGCCAGCGTGTCCGGGACGCGACACTCCTACGAGCAGTACTTC	CASVSGTRHSYEQYF
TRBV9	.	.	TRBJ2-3	TGTGCCAGCAGCGTAGCCCCGCGAGATACGCAGTATTTT	CASSVAPRDTQYF
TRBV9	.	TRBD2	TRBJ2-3	TGTGCCAGCAGCAAAGGACGTGTAGCGGGACGCACAGATACGCAGTATTTT	CASSKGRVAGRTDTQYF
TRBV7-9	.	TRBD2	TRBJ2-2	TGTGCCAGCAGTCCGGGAGGAGGGGAGCTGTTTTTT	CASSPGGGELFF
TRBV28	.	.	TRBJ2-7	TGTGCCAGCAGTTTATCAGCGGGTGCCGCCTACGAGCAGTACTTC	CASSLSAGAAYEQYF
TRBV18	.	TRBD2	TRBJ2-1	TGTGCCAGCTCCCCTCGCGGGAGCCACAATGAGCAGTTCTTC	CASSPRGSHNEQFF
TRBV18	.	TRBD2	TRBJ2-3	TGTGCCAGCTCACCATCGCCCGGGACTATTCGCACAGATACGCAGTATTTT	CASSPSPGTIRTDTQYF
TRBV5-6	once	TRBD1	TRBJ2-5	TGTGCCAGCAGAAAAAGGGTTAGGGGGCCGTTGGAGACCCAGTACTTC	CASRKRVRGPLETQYF
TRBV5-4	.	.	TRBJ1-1	TGTGCCAGCAGTTCGGATAGGCTTGAAGCTTTCTTT	CASSSDRLEAFF
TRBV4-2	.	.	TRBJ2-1	TGTGCCAGCAGCCAAGATGTGGACGGTGGGAATGAGCAGTTCTTC	CASSQDVDGGNEQFF
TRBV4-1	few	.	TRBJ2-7	TGCGCCAGCAGCCACGACTTGGACAGATCCTACGAGCAGTACTTC	CASSHDLDRSYEQYF
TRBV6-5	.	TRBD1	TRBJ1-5	TGTGCCAGCACCGAGGGAGGGGGCCTCAATCAGCCCCAGCATTTT	CASTEGGGLNQPQHF
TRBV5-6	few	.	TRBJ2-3	TGTGCCAGCAGCTTGGTTCAGGTCGTTTCTAGCACAGATACGCAGTATTTT	CASSLVQVVSSTDTQYF
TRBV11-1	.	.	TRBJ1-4	TGTGCCAGCAGCTTAGCGCTTCGGGCAGTTGAGAAACTGTTTTTT	CASSLALRAVEKLFF